These 15 T cell receptor beta chains were all obtained from the same sample, sequenced in a study of blood T cells in healthy people across ages. Alongside a J-beta primer mix, a sample-barcoded 5' primer served in a second PCR lasting roughly 7 to 12 cycles. MiXCR, applied by TCRdb to the 5' RACE reads, yields one record per CDR3 protein. The data show approximately 600,000 distinct CDR3 sequences, with roughly three fifths seen just once and 30% to 40% held by the top ten. Material for sequencing was blood. The receptors come from a man between 60 and 75 years old in good health.

The V and J genes are TRBV28 and TRBJ2-7; D not resolved. The CDR3 has 14 amino acids. Germline CDR1 is MDHEN and CDR2 is SYDVKM. Deletions cut 4 bases from V and 0 bases from J, with 10 bases between. CDR3 sequence (DNA): TGTGCCAGCAGTTCAATGGGTCGCTCCTACGAGCAGTACTTC. This translates into CASSSMGRSYEQYF. The full variable domain, rest sourced from reference TRBV28 and TRBJ2-7, is DVKVTQSSRYLVKRTGEKVFLECVQDMDHENMFWYRQDPGLGLRLIYFSYDVKMKEKGDIPEGYSVSREKKERFSLILESASTNQTSMYLCASSSMGRSYEQYFGPGTRLTVT.

In this sample, this clonotype turned up a few times. The chain recombines TRBV9 with TRBJ2-2; 10 nucleotides align to TRBD1. CDR1 is SGDLS, CDR2 YYNGEE, per germline. V lost 6 bases and J lost 3; bases outside the gene matches: 5. This CDR3 has 15 amino acids. The CDR3 reads CASTWGTGDTGELFF. The CDR3 coding sequence is TGTGCCAGCACTTGGGGGACAGGGGACACCGGGGAGCTGTTTTTT.

The chain carries TRBV29-1 and TRBJ2-1, with 9 bases that match TRBD1. This CDR3 comprises 16 residues. V shed 4 bases and J 6 bases; nucleotides not matched to a gene: 13. Germline V gene lookup returns CDR1 SQVTM and CDR2 ANQGSEA. CDR3 DNA sequence: TGCAGCGTTGGGGGGGCCGGGACAGGGATGGTCAATGAGCAGTTCTTC. Encoded protein: CSVGGAGTGMVNEQFF.

A few counts support this clonotype. The chain has TRBV5-1 and TRBJ2-1, with 13 bases that match TRBD2. This CDR3 region has 16 residues. Germline V gene lookup returns CDR1 SGHRS and CDR2 YFSETQ. V was pared by 0 bases and J by 7 bases, with 4 bases of the junction left unmatched. The CDR3 protein is CASSLGTSGGWNEQFF. CDR3 nucleotide sequence: TGCGCCAGCAGCTTGGGGACTAGCGGGGGATGGAATGAGCAGTTCTTC.

The chain has TRBV12-3 or TRBV12-4 and TRBJ2-5; no clear D gene. TRBJ2-7 matches the DNA end more closely, so the J call is doubtful. This CDR3 has 13 amino acids. The DNA of the CDR3 is TGTGCCAGCAGTTTTGGGCTCATTAACGAGCAGTACTTC. Its protein product is CASSFGLINEQYF.

The gene calls are TRBV9 and TRBJ2-3; possible D gene TRBD2, 6 bases. In germline, CDR1 is SGDLS, CDR2 YYNGEE. V lost 3 bases, J lost 1 base, and 9 bases lay in between. CDR3 length: 14 residues. This CDR3 is CASSASVGTDTQYF. The DNA of the CDR3 is TGTGCCAGCAGCGCTAGCGTGGGCACAGATACGCAGTATTTT. Combining the CDR3 with reference TRBV9 and TRBJ2-3 gives the whole variable domain DSGVTQTPKHLITATGQRVTLRCSPRSGDLSVYWYQQSLDQGLQFLIQYYNGEERAKGNILERFSAQQFPDLHSELNLSSLELGDSALYFCASSASVGTDTQYFGPGTRLTVL.

This clonotype turned up a few times. V gene TRBV7-9 combines with J gene TRBJ2-1, with D perhaps matching TRBD1 (6 bases). This CDR3 is 15 amino acids long. V was cut by 5 bases and J by 9 bases, with 20 bases left in between. Germline CDR1 SEHNR, CDR2 FQNEAQ (reference sequence). The CDR3 DNA is TGTGCCAGCAGCCTCCTCGGACAGCTCCAAGGTGAGCAGTTCTTC. Translation gives CASSLLGQLQGEQFF.

This clonotype occurred many times. This chain connects TRBV3-1 to TRBJ2-2, with no clear D. CDR1 and CDR2 from the germline V gene are LGHDT and YNNKEL (reference sequence). Trimming left V 0 bases short and J 6 bases short, with 8 bases between. CDR3 length equals 14 residues. CDR3 sequence: CASSQDPLSGELFF. DNA for the CDR3: TGTGCCAGCAGCCAAGATCCCCTTTCCGGGGAGCTGTTTTTT.

The rearrangement links TRBV9 to TRBJ1-3; weak D call: TRBD1 (5 bases). The V gene's germline CDR1 is SGDLS and CDR2 YYNGEE. There are 14 residues in the CDR3. V was trimmed by 0 bases and J by 1 base, leaving 5 bases between them. The CDR3 protein is CASSVEGSGNTIYF. For the CDR3, the DNA is TGTGCCAGCAGCGTAGAGGGGTCTGGAAACACCATATATTTT. The complete variable domain, with remaining parts taken from reference TRBV9 and TRBJ1-3, reads DSGVTQTPKHLITATGQRVTLRCSPRSGDLSVYWYQQSLDQGLQFLIQYYNGEERAKGNILERFSAQQFPDLHSELNLSSLELGDSALYFCASSVEGSGNTIYFGEGSWLTVV.

The chain recombines TRBV10-3 with TRBJ2-2, with D maybe TRBD2 (6 bases). Germline lookup yields CDR1 ENHRY and CDR2 SYGVKD. This CDR3 is 16 amino acids long. The germline V and J ends were trimmed by 2 bases and 0 bases, with 10 bases remaining between them. In DNA form, the CDR3 reads TGTGCCATCAGTGAGCGGATAGCGGCGAACACCGGGGAGCTGTTTTTT. Translation: CAISERIAANTGELFF.

This clonotype was recorded a few times. The V call is TRBV5-1, the J call TRBJ2-5; D tentatively reads TRBD1 or TRBD2 (5 bases each). The CDR3 extends over 13 amino acids. CDR1 SGHRS and CDR2 YFSETQ come from the germline V gene. V shed 4 bases and J shed 3 bases, with 10 bases lying between them. In DNA form, the CDR3 reads TGCGCCAGCAGCCGGGACGGGAAAGAGACCCAGTACTTC. Protein product: CASSRDGKETQYF.

The V and J genes are TRBV5-1 and TRBJ2-1; D is unresolved. From germline, CDR1 is SGHRS and CDR2 YFSETQ. The CDR3 runs to 13 residues. V shed 1 base and J shed 5 bases, with 7 bases lying between them. As DNA, the CDR3 is TGCGCCAGCAGCTTGCAGGTCAACAATGAGCAGTTCTTC. This encodes CASSLQVNNEQFF.

V and J are TRBV5-1 and TRBJ1-4, with D tentatively TRBD1 (5 bases). CDR3 length equals 16 residues. Trimming removed 0 bases at V and 7 bases at J, with 16 bases between. CDR1 is SGHRS, CDR2 YFSETQ, per germline. The CDR3 loop reads CASSLATGGDGEKLFF. CDR3 in DNA: TGCGCCAGCAGCTTGGCCACAGGCGGCGATGGTGAAAAACTGTTTTTT. Supplemented by reference TRBV5-1 and TRBJ1-4, the full variable domain reads KAGVTQTPRYLIKTRGQQVTLSCSPISGHRSVSWYQQTPGQGLQFLFEYFSETQRNKGNFPGRFSGRQFSNSRSEMNVSTLELGDSALYLCASSLATGGDGEKLFFGSGTQLSVL.

This chain joins TRBV21-1 and TRBJ2-7. TRBV21-1 constitutes a pseudogene. The CDR3 loop spans 15 amino acids. The CDR3 DNA follows: TGTGCCAGCAGCAAATTTCTCGAACTAACCTACGAGCAGTACTTC. Protein: CASSKFLELTYEQYF.

The chain couples TRBV7-6 to TRBJ2-1, with D possibly TRBD1 on 6 matching bases. V shed 5 bases and J shed 0 bases, with 17 bases lying between them. Germline assignment: CDR1 SGHVS and CDR2 FNYEAQ. This CDR3 spans 17 amino acids. The CDR3: CASSLLGAPSSYNEQFF. As DNA, the CDR3 is TGTGCCAGCAGCCTCCTGGGGGCCCCGAGCTCCTACAATGAGCAGTTCTTC.